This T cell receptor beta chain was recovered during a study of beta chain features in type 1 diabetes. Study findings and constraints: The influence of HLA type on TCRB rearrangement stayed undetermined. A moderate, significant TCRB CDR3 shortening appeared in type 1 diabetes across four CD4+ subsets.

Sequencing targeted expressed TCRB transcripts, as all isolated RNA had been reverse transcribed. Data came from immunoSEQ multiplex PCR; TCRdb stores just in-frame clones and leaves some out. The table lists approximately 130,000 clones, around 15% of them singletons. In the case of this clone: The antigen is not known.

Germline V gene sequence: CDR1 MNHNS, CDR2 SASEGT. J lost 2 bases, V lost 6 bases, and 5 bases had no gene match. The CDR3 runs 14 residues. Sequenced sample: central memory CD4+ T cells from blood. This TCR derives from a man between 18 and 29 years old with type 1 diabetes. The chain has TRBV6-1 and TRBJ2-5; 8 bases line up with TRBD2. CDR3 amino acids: CASSRIAGQETQYF. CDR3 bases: TGTGCCAGCAGCAGAATAGCGGGACAAGAGACCCAGTACTTC.